In its sample, the clone carrying this T cell receptor beta chain was seen a few times. This sample was included in a study of T cell changes during pregnancy in multiple sclerosis. The table came from immunoSEQ multiplex PCR; TCRdb's copy has only in-frame clones and leaves some out. Among tens of thousands of clones listed, 92% were seen once. The sequencing used peripheral blood, collected in the third trimester of pregnancy. The receptor was derived from a female donor in good health, enrolled as a control in a pregnancy study.

The CDR3 DNA reads TGTGCCAGCAGCTTGGTTGGGACAGGGGATTACACCGGGGAGCTGTTTTTT. Its protein is CASSLVGTGDYTGELFF. The chain employs TRBV5-4 and TRBJ2-2; 10 bases fit TRBD1. The CDR3 is 17 residues long. Unmatched junction bases numbered 5, after V lost 0 bases and J lost 3 bases. CDR1 SGHNT and CDR2 YYREEE come from the germline V gene (reference sequence).